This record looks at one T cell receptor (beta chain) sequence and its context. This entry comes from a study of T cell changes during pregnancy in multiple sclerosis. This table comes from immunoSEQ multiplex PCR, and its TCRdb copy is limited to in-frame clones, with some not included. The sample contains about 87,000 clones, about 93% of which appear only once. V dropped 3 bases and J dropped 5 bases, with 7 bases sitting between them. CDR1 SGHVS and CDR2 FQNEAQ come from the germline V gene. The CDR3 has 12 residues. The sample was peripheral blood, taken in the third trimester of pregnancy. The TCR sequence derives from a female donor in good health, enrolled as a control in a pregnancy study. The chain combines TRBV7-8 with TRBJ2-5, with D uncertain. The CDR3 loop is CASSFSSETQYF. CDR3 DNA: TGTGCCAGCAGCTTCTCGTCGGAGACCCAGTACTTC.